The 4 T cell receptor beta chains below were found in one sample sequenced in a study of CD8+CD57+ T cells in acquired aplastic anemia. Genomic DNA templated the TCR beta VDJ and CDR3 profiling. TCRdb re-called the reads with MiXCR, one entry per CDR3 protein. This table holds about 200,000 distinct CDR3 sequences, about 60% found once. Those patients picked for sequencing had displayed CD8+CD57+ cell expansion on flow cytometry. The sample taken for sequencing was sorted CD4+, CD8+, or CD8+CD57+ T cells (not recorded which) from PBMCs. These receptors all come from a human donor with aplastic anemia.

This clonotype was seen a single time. CDR3 coding DNA: TGTGCCAGCAGCGTAGCTGATACTGAGCAGTTCTTC. Translated, it gives CASSVADTEQFF. The chain combines TRBV9 with TRBJ2-1; no clear D gene. V lost 0 bases to trimming and J lost 9 bases, with 7 bases between them. This CDR3 contains 12 residues. Germline V gives CDR1 SGDLS, CDR2 YYNGEE.

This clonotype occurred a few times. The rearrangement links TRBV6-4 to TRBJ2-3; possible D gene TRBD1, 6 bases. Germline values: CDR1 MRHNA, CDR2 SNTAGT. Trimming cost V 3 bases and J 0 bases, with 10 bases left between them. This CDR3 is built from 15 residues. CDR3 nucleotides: TGTGCCAGCAGTGATCACAGGGCTAGCACAGATACGCAGTATTTT. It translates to CASSDHRASTDTQYF.

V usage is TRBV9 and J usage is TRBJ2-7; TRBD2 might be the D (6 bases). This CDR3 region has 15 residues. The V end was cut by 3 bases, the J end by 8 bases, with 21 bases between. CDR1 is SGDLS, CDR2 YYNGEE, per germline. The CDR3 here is CASSAGVDTFTKQYF. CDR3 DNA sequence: TGTGCCAGCAGCGCGGGAGTGGACACATTTACGAAGCAGTACTTC.

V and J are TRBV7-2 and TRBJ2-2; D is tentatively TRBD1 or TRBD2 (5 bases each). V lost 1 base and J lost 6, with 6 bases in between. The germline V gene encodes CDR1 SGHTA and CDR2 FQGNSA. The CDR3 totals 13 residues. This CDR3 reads CASSLGGAGELFF. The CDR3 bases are TGTGCCAGCAGCTTAGGAGGGGCCGGGGAGCTGTTTTTT. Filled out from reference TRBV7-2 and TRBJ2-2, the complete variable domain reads GAGVSQSPSNKVTEKGKDVELRCDPISGHTALYWYRQSLGQGLEFLIYFQGNSAPDKSGLPSDRFSAERTGGSVSTLTIQRTQQEDSAVYLCASSLGGAGELFFGEGSRLTVL.